What follows are 8 T cell receptor beta chains derived from one specimen sequenced in a study of blood T cells in healthy people across ages. A second PCR, run for roughly 7 to 12 cycles, used a sample-barcoded 5' primer plus a J-beta primer mix. TCRdb reanalysed the 5' RACE reads using MiXCR and keeps one entry per CDR3 protein. The sample yields 850,000 to 1,100,000 distinct CDR3 sequences, more than 30% seen once. Sequences were obtained from blood. These TCRs come from a man younger than 35 in good health.

This chain links TRBV27 with TRBJ2-5, with D hard to call. The CDR3 is 14 amino acids. The V gene lost 0 bases and the J gene lost 11 bases, with 16 bases spanning the gap. Germline CDR1 reads MNHEY; CDR2 reads SMNVEV (reference sequence). DNA of the CDR3: TGTGCCAGCAGTTTATCTCCCGATTACAATGAGCAGTACTTC. It is translated as CASSLSPDYNEQYF.

This rearrangement joins TRBV3-1 to TRBJ2-1, with 8 bases aligning to TRBD1. Germline values: CDR1 LGHDT, CDR2 YNNKEL (reference sequence). CDR3 length: 15 amino acids. Losses at the gene ends were 3 bases for V and 4 bases for J; bases not matched to a gene: 5. The CDR3 bases are TGTGCCAGCAGCCATTTCAGGGGGCCTTACAATGAGCAGTTCTTC. It codes for CASSHFRGPYNEQFF.

The rearrangement links TRBV27 to TRBJ2-3; D gene uncertain. The CDR3 sequence is 14 residues long. Trimming stripped 5 bases from V and 2 bases from J, with 11 bases between. Germline V CDR1 and CDR2: MNHEY, SMNVEV (reference sequence). CDR3 in amino acids: CASSVHRLTDTQYF. The DNA of the CDR3 is TGTGCCAGCAGTGTGCACAGACTCACAGATACGCAGTATTTT.

This clonotype was seen many times. The chain carries TRBV20-1 and TRBJ2-3; TRBD2 might be the D (5 bases). CDR3 length: 11 amino acids. CDR1 is DFQATT, CDR2 SNEGSKA, per germline (reference sequence). CDR3: CRMDFTDTQYF. The CDR3 bases are TGCAGGATGGACTTCACAGATACGCAGTATTTT.

This chain uses TRBV20-1 with TRBJ2-1; D may be TRBD2 (5 bases). V lost 0 bases and J 14 bases, leaving 17 bases between the germline ends. Germline CDR1 is DFQATT and CDR2 is SNEGSKA (reference sequence). The CDR3 contains 13 residues. CDR3 sequence (DNA): TGCAGTGCTAGAGAGAACGAGGGTAGTGCGGAGTTCTTC. This encodes CSARENEGSAEFF.

This clonotype was observed a handful of times. The chain employs TRBV7-2 and TRBJ1-2; TRBD1 matches 8 bases. The CDR3 is 16 amino acids. The V gene's germline CDR1 is SGHTA and CDR2 FQGNSA. J gave up 6 bases and V 4 bases, and 13 bases lay outside the gene matches. The CDR3, as DNA: TGTGCCAGCAGCTATCTCCGACAGGGGAGAATCCATGGCTACACCTTC. The encoded protein is CASSYLRQGRIHGYTF.

This clonotype has a handful of counts. The rearrangement joins TRBV25-1 to TRBJ2-7; D call uncertain. CDR1 is MGHDK and CDR2 is SYGVNS in the germline V gene. The CDR3 length is 13 residues. V gave up 3 bases and J gave up 5 bases, with 11 bases separating them. In DNA, the CDR3 is TGTGCCAGCAGTGAGTTGGCGGTCAACGAGCAGTACTTC. Encoded protein: CASSELAVNEQYF.

The J gene is TRBJ1-5, the V gene TRBV28; TRBD1 matches 7 bases. There are 12 residues in the CDR3. Germline CDR1 reads MDHEN; CDR2 reads SYDVKM. V lost 5 bases to trimming and J lost 7 bases; unmatched junction nucleotides: 2. CDR3 loop: CASSQTGQPQHF. The CDR3 DNA follows: TGTGCCAGCAGTCAGACAGGGCAGCCCCAGCATTTT. Supplemented by reference TRBV28 and TRBJ1-5, the full variable domain reads DVKVTQSSRYLVKRTGEKVFLECVQDMDHENMFWYRQDPGLGLRLIYFSYDVKMKEKGDIPEGYSVSREKKERFSLILESASTNQTSMYLCASSQTGQPQHFGDGTRLSIL.